The sequence of this T cell receptor beta chain was determined in a study of shared clonotypes between healthy human individuals. Assay: immunoSEQ multiplex PCR; the TCRdb copy retains only in-frame clones and omits some. The sample holds over 1.4 million clones, around 97% seen once. Broader study findings: Generation of non-shared clonotypes was less probable than generation of clonotypes shared by all four donors. The study found roughly 5% of naive CD4 clonotypes shared across a handful of donors. Inspection by rarefaction showed sorted-subset sequencing to be incomplete despite large depth.

To note about this clone: As yet, its antigen is unknown.

CDR1 is LNHNV, CDR2 YYDKDF, per germline (reference sequence). With 6 bases removed from V and 0 bases from J, the gap between germline ends came to 18 bases. CDR3 length: 17 residues. The rearrangement joins TRBV15 to TRBJ2-1; possible D gene TRBD2, 5 bases. The sequence was obtained from a young man in good health. The specimen sequenced was naive CD4+ T cells sorted from blood. Subset here: CD45RA+ positively selected. The CDR3 bases are TGTGCCACCAGGAAGACTACCGGAACCTCCTCCTACAATGAGCAGTTCTTC. This translates into CATRKTTGTSSYNEQFF.